A single sample is the source of the 22 T cell receptor beta chains below, sequenced in a study of T cells in Graves' hyperthyroidism and ophthalmopathy. Amplification targeted TCR beta CDR3 regions from RNA transcripts. An initial round of RT-PCR targeting the TCR CDR3 relied on the HTBI primer set. MiXCR was run by TCRdb on the multiplex PCR reads, yielding one entry per CDR3 protein. The table lists nearly 110,000 distinct CDR3 sequences, approximately 16% of them singletons. Sequences were obtained from blood. The receptor source for this set is a woman aged 45-65 years with Graves' hyperthyroidism.

This clonotype was seen many times. V is TRBV6-1 and J is TRBJ2-7; tentative D call: TRBD2 (6 bases). V was cut by 7 bases and J by 6 bases, with 16 bases left in between. The CDR3 is made up of 13 amino acids. Per the germline V gene, CDR1 is MNHNS and CDR2 is SASEGT. The CDR3 loop is CASTSAGFREQYV. The DNA for the CDR3 is TGTGCCAGCACCTCAGCGGGTTTCCGCGAGCAGTACGTC.

There are many counts of this clonotype. The genes are TRBV10-3 and TRBJ2-3, with 9 nucleotides matching TRBD2. J was trimmed by 0 bases and V by 4 bases; bases with no gene match: 2. This CDR3 region has 15 residues. Germline CDR1 is ENHRY and CDR2 is SYGVKD. As DNA, the CDR3 is TGTGCCATCAGTGCGACTAGCGGAAGCACAGATACGCAGTATTTT. It codes for CAISATSGSTDTQYF.

This clonotype was detected many times. The chain has TRBV11-2 and TRBJ1-2; D is ambiguous. Trimming cost V 3 bases and J 6 bases, with 17 bases left between them. CDR3 length: 15 residues. The germline CDR1 and CDR2 sequences are SGHAT and FQNNGV. The CDR3 here is CASSFNINGVDGYTF. CDR3 in DNA: TGTGCCAGCAGCTTTAATATAAACGGGGTTGATGGCTACACCTTC.

The chain links TRBV6-1 to TRBJ1-2, with no clear D. This CDR3 spans 13 amino acids. Trimming took off 7 bases at V and 6 bases at J, with 15 bases between the two ends. The germline V gene has CDR1 MNHNS and CDR2 SASEGT. CDR3 protein: CASTPAHWHGYTF. The CDR3 coding sequence is TGTGCCAGCACCCCGGCCCACTGGCATGGCTACACCTTC.

In its sample, this clonotype was seen many times. V usage is TRBV5-1 and J usage is TRBJ1-2; no firm D call. The CDR3 runs to 12 residues. Looked up from germline, CDR1 is SGHRS and CDR2 is YFSETQ. Trimming stripped 0 bases from V and 4 bases from J, with 4 bases between. The CDR3 region is CASSLGLYGYTF. DNA for the CDR3: TGCGCCAGCAGCTTGGGACTCTATGGCTACACCTTC.

This clonotype has a count of ten or more. The chain carries TRBV5-6 and TRBJ2-7; tentative D call: TRBD2 (6 bases). This CDR3 is built from 15 residues. The germline CDR1 and CDR2 sequences are SGHDT and YYEEEE. V lost 4 bases and J 0 bases, leaving 14 bases between the germline ends. The CDR3: CASSLGGVLSYEQYF. In DNA form, the CDR3 reads TGTGCCAGCAGCCTGGGGGGTGTGCTCTCCTACGAGCAGTACTTC.

The sample holds many counts of this clonotype. The chain joins TRBV28 to TRBJ2-7, with 7 nucleotides matching TRBD1. The CDR3 runs 15 residues. Per the germline V gene, CDR1 is MDHEN and CDR2 is SYDVKM. Trimming removed 6 bases from V and 6 bases from J; junction bases left unmatched: 14. The CDR3 DNA follows: TGTGCCAGCAGCACCCCGGGGTGGAGACAGGGCGAGCAGTACTTC. It translates to CASSTPGWRQGEQYF.

This clonotype was counted ten times or more. The chain is built from TRBV30 and TRBJ2-7; D gene ambiguous. Looked up from germline, CDR1 is GTSNPN and CDR2 is SVGIG (reference sequence). Trimming left V 1 base short and J 3 bases short, with 16 bases between. This CDR3 has 15 amino acids. The CDR3 here is CAWSEEKGNDYEQYF. The CDR3 nucleotides are TGTGCCTGGAGTGAAGAAAAAGGGAACGACTACGAGCAGTACTTC.

The sample holds many counts of this clonotype. The V call is TRBV15, the J call TRBJ2-3, with TRBD2 matching over 10 bases. The CDR3 totals 15 residues. The V segment lost 6 bases and the J segment 3 bases; nucleotides outside the gene matches: 6. The germline gives CDR1 LNHNV, CDR2 YYDKDF (reference sequence). The CDR3 DNA reads as TGTGCCACCAGTAGCAGCGGGAGGGTTACAGATACGCAGTATTTT. Protein: CATSSSGRVTDTQYF.

The chain uses TRBV11-3 and TRBJ2-2; TRBD1 aligns across 12 bases. Looked up from germline, CDR1 is SGHNT and CDR2 is YENEEA. V was pared by 5 bases and J by 7 bases, with 14 bases of the junction left unmatched. The CDR3 contains 18 residues. CDR3 sequence: CASSPTPGQGARGGELFF. The CDR3 region has the DNA TGTGCCAGCAGCCCGACTCCGGGACAGGGGGCTAGAGGCGGGGAGCTGTTTTTT.

This clonotype was detected ten times or more. This chain connects TRBV7-2 to TRBJ1-5; D is undetermined. V was cut by 2 bases and J by 5 bases, with 10 bases left in between. The CDR3 runs to 14 residues. Germline CDR1 SGHTA, CDR2 FQGNSA. The CDR3 bases are TGTGCCAGCAGCTTATACGCGCCCGATCAGCCCCAGCATTTT. Translating it yields CASSLYAPDQPQHF.

This clonotype has at least ten counts. V gene TRBV9 combines with J gene TRBJ2-2; D possibly corresponds to TRBD1 (5 bases). V lost 0 bases and J lost 2, with 8 bases in between. This CDR3 comprises 15 residues. Germline assignment: CDR1 SGDLS and CDR2 YYNGEE. In DNA, the CDR3 is TGTGCCAGCAGCGTAGCAGGGTATAACACCGGGGAGCTGTTTTTT. This gives the protein CASSVAGYNTGELFF.

This chain links TRBV7-6 with TRBJ2-7; a possible D gene is TRBD1 (6 bases). Trimming shortened V by 7 bases and J by 3 bases, and 13 bases separated the two germline ends. From germline, CDR1 is SGHVS and CDR2 FNYEAQ. The CDR3 length is 13 residues. CDR3 region: CASTLVQGYEQYF. In nucleotides, the CDR3 is TGTGCCAGCACTCTGGTACAGGGCTACGAGCAGTACTTC.

This clonotype was recorded at least ten times. This chain links TRBV29-1 with TRBJ2-1; TRBD2 agrees at 16 bases. Germline V lookup: CDR1 SQVTM, CDR2 ANQGSEA. This CDR3 comprises 17 residues. V lost 5 bases to trimming and J lost 2 bases; unmatched junction nucleotides: 6. The CDR3 is CSVSGTSGRATYNEQFF. The CDR3 DNA follows: TGCAGCGTTTCGGGGACTAGCGGGAGGGCTACCTACAATGAGCAGTTCTTC.

This clonotype turned up a few times. The chain is built from TRBV9 and TRBJ2-1; perhaps TRBD2 as D (5 bases). Trimming removed 0 bases at V and 5 bases at J, with 9 bases between. Looked up from germline, CDR1 is SGDLS and CDR2 is YYNGEE. The CDR3 spans 14 residues. CDR3 nucleotide sequence: TGTGCCAGCAGCGTAGGCGGGTTCCACAATGAGCAGTTCTTC. Residues: CASSVGGFHNEQFF.

This clonotype has more than one count but fewer than ten. The rearrangement uses TRBV7-9 and TRBJ2-4; maybe TRBD2 (6 bases). V was cut by 3 bases and J by 3 bases, with 9 bases left in between. The germline V gene encodes CDR1 SEHNR and CDR2 FQNEAQ (reference sequence). The CDR3 loop spans 14 amino acids. The DNA of the CDR3 is TGTGCCAGCAGCTTGGACGGGGGCAAAAACATTCAGTACTTC. Its protein product is CASSLDGGKNIQYF.

This clonotype has a count of ten or more. This chain joins TRBV12-3 or TRBV12-4 and TRBJ2-2; weak D call: TRBD1 (6 bases). Trimming removed 6 bases at V and 6 bases at J, with 8 bases between. This CDR3 has 12 residues. CDR3: CASRKGAGELFF. The CDR3 DNA reads TGTGCCAGCAGGAAGGGGGCCGGGGAGCTGTTTTTT.

This clonotype was detected ten times or more. The rearrangement joins TRBV6-1 to TRBJ1-2; D is undetermined. This CDR3 has 14 amino acids. V lost 5 bases and J lost 9, with 19 bases in between. Germline V gene sequence: CDR1 MNHNS, CDR2 SASEGT. The CDR3 loop reads CASSYRSEGGSYTF. CDR3 DNA sequence: TGTGCCAGCAGTTATCGCTCGGAAGGCGGCAGCTACACCTTC.

This clonotype was observed many times. This sequence joins TRBV12-3 or TRBV12-4 and TRBJ2-3; D gene uncertain. The CDR3 runs 13 residues. V was clipped by 3 bases and J by 6 bases, with 10 bases between them. Here the CDR3 DNA reads TGTGCCAGCAGTTTCAACGGTCTGGATACGCAGTATTTT. This codes for CASSFNGLDTQYF.

This clonotype occurred many times. The CDR3 DNA sequence: TGTGCCAGCAGCCGGGACAGGGATGGCGTCCGGAATGAGCAGTTCTTC. Its protein product is CASSRDRDGVRNEQFF. The rearrangement links TRBV2 to TRBJ2-1, with 9 positions matching TRBD1. The CDR3 is 16 residues long. Germline CDR1 is SNHLY and CDR2 is FYNNEI. Losses at the gene ends were 6 bases for V and 7 bases for J; bases not matched to a gene: 13.

Ten or more counts support this clonotype. The rearrangement joins TRBV18 to TRBJ1-4, with no clear D. Trimming removed 3 bases from V and 11 bases from J, with 10 bases in between. Germline assignment: CDR1 KGHSH and CDR2 LQKENI. The CDR3 contains 12 residues. The CDR3 sequence is CASSPVSGKLFF. The CDR3 coding sequence is TGTGCCAGCTCACCGGTTTCGGGGAAACTGTTTTTT.

This clonotype showed up many times. The V and J genes are TRBV5-6 and TRBJ2-7; TRBD2 matches at 7 bases. The V and J ends lost 0 bases and 2 bases, in that order; junction bases with no gene match: 2. Germline V gene sequence: CDR1 SGHDT, CDR2 YYEEEE. CDR3 length equals 14 residues. CDR3 DNA: TGTGCCAGCAGCTTGGCCGGGACTACCTACGAGCAGTACTTC. Amino acid sequence: CASSLAGTTYEQYF.